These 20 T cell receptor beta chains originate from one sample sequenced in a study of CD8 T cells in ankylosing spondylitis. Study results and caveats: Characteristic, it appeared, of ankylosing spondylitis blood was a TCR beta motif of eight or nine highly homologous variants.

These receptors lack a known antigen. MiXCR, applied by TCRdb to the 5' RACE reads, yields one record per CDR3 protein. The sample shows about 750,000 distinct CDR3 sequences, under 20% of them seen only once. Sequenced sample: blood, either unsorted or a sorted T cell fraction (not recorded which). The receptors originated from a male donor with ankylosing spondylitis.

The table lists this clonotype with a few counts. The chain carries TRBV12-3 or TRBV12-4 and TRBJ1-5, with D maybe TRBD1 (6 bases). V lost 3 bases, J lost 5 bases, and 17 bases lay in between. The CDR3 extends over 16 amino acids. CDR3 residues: CASSLGKGGVDQPQHF. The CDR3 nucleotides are TGTGCCAGCAGTTTGGGTAAAGGGGGGGTCGATCAGCCCCAGCATTTT.

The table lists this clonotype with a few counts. In nucleotides, the CDR3 is TGTGCCACCAGTCGGGTGCCAAACTACGAGCAGTACTTC. Translation: CATSRVPNYEQYF. The rearrangement joins TRBV15 to TRBJ2-7; D not certain. This CDR3 is 13 amino acids long. Germline CDR1 reads LNHNV; CDR2 reads YYDKDF (reference sequence). With 6 bases removed from V and 3 bases from J, the gap between germline ends came to 12 bases.

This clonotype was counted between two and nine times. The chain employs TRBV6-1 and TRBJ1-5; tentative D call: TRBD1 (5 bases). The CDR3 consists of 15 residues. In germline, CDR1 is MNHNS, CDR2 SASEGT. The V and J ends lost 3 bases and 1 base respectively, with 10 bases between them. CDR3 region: CASSDRPGSNQPQHF. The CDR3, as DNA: TGTGCCAGCAGTGATCGCCCAGGGAGCAATCAGCCCCAGCATTTT.

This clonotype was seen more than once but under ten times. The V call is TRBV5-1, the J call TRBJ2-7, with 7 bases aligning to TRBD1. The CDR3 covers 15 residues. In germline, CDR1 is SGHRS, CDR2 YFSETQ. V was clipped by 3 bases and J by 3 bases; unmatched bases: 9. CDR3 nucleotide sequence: TGCGCCAGCAGCTCTACTCCGGGACAGCTCTACGAGCAGTACTTC. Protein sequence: CASSSTPGQLYEQYF. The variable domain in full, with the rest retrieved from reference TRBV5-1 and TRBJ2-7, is KAGVTQTPRYLIKTRGQQVTLSCSPISGHRSVSWYQQTPGQGLQFLFEYFSETQRNKGNFPGRFSGRQFSNSRSEMNVSTLELGDSALYLCASSSTPGQLYEQYFGPGTRLTVT.

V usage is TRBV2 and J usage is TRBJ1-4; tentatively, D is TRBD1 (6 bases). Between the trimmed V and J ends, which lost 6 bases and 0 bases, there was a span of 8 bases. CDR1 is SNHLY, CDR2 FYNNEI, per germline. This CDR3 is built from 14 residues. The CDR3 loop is CASSRQATNEKLFF. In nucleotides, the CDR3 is TGTGCCAGCAGCCGACAGGCAACTAATGAAAAACTGTTTTTT.

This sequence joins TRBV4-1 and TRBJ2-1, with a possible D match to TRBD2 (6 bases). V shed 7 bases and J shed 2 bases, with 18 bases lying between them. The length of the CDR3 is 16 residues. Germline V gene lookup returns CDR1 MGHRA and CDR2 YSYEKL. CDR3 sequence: CASNFSGVGTYNEQFF. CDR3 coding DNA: TGCGCCAGCAACTTTTCGGGAGTGGGGACCTACAATGAGCAGTTCTTC.

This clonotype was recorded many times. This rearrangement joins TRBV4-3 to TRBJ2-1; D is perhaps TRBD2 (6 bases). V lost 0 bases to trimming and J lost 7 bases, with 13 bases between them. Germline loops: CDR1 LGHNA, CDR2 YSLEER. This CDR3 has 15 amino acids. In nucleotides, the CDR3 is TGCGCCAGCAGCCAAGATCGAAGCGGGTTTAATGAGCAGTTCTTC. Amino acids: CASSQDRSGFNEQFF.

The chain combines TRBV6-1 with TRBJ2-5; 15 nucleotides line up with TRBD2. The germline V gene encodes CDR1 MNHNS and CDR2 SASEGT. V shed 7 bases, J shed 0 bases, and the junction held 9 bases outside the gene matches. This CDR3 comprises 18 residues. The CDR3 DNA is TGTGCCAGCATCCCGAGAGGGACTAGCGGGAGGTACCAAGAGACCCAGTACTTC. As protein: CASIPRGTSGRYQETQYF.

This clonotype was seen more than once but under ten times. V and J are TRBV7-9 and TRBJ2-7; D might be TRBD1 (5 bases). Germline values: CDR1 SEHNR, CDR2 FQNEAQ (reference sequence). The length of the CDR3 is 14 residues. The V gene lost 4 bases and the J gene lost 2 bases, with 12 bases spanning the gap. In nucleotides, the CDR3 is TGTGCCAGCAGCTCAAGGACAACTACCTACGAGCAGTACTTC. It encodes CASSSRTTTYEQYF. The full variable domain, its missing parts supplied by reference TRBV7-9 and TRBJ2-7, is DTGVSQNPRHKITKRGQNVTFRCDPISEHNRLYWYRQTLGQGPEFLTYFQNEAQLEKSRLLSDRFSAERPKGSFSTLEIQRTEQGDSAMYLCASSSRTTTYEQYFGPGTRLTVT.

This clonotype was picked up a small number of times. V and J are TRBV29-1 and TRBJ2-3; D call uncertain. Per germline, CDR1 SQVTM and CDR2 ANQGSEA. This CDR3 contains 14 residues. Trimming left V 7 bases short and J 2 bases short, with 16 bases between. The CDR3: CSAKNRPPTDTQYF. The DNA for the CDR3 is TGCAGCGCCAAAAACCGGCCCCCCACAGATACGCAGTATTTT.

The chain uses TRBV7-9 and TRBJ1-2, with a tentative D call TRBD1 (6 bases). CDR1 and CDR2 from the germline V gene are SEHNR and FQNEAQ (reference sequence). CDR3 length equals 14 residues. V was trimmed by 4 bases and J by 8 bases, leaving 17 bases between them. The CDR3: CASSSTPKGDGYTF. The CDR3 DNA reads TGTGCCAGCAGCTCAACCCCTAAGGGGGACGGCTACACCTTC.

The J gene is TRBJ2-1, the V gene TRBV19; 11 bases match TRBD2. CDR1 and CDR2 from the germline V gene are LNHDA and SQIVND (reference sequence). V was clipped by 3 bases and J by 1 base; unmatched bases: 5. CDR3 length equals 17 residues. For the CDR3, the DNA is TGTGCCAGTAGTATCGGGACTAGCGGTTCTTCCTACAATGAGCAGTTCTTC. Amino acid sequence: CASSIGTSGSSYNEQFF.

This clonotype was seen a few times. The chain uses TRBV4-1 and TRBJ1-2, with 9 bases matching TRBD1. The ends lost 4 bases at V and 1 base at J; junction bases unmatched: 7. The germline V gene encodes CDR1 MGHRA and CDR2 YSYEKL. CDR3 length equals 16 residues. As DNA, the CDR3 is TGCGCCAGCAGCCCAGCCGTGGGACAGGGTAACTATGGCTACACCTTC. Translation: CASSPAVGQGNYGYTF.

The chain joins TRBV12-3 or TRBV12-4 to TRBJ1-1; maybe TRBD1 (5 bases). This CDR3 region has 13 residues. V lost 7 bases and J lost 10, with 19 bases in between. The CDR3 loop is CASIQLPGGGAFF. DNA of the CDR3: TGTGCCAGCATCCAGTTACCTGGGGGGGGAGCTTTCTTT.

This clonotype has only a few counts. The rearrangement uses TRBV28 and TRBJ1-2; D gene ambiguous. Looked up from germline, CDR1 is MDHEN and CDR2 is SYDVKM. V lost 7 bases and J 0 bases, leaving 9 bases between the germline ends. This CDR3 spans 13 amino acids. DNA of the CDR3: TGTGCCAGCACCCTAGTTTCTAACTATGGCTACACCTTC. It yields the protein CASTLVSNYGYTF.

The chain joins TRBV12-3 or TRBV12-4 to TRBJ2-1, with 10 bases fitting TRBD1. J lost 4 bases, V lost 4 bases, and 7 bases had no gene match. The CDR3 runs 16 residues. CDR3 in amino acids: CASSSLGTGAYNEQFF. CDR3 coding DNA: TGTGCCAGCAGTTCCCTCGGGACAGGGGCATACAATGAGCAGTTCTTC.

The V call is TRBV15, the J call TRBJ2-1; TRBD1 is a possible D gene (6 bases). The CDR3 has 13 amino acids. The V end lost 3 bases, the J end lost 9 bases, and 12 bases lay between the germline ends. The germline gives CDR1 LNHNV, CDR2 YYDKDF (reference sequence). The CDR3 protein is CATSSVRGGEQFF. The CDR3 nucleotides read TGTGCCACCAGCAGTGTCAGGGGCGGTGAGCAGTTCTTC. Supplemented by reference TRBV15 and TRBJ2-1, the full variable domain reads DAMVIQNPRYQVTQFGKPVTLSCSQTLNHNVMYWYQQKSSQAPKLLFHYYDKDFNNEADTPDNFQSRRPNTSFCFLDIRSPGLGDTAMYLCATSSVRGGEQFFGPGTRLTVL.

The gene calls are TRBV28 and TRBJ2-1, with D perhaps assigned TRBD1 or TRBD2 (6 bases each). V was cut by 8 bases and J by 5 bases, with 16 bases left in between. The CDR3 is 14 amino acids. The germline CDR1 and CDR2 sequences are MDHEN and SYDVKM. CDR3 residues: CASLRDTPDNEQFF. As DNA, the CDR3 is TGTGCCAGCTTGCGGGACACACCTGACAATGAGCAGTTCTTC.

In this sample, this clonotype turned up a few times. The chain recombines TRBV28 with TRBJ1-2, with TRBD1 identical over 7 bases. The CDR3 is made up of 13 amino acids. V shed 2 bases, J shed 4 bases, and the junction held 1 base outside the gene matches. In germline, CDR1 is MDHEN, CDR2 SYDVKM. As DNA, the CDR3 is TGTGCCAGCAGTTTAAGGGACAGCTATGGCTACACCTTC. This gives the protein CASSLRDSYGYTF.

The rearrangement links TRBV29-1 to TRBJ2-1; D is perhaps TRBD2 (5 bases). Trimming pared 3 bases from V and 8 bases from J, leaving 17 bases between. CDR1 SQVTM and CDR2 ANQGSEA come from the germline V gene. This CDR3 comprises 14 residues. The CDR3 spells CSVDGRVSGDEQFF. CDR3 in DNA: TGCAGCGTTGATGGGAGAGTCAGCGGAGATGAGCAGTTCTTC.